This entry features one TCR beta chain sequence. This CDR3 contains 13 residues. The germline gives CDR1 MDHEN, CDR2 SYDVKM. Trimming pared 5 bases from V and 3 bases from J, leaving 11 bases between. These data belong to a study of technical replicates of blood from several donors. Data came from immunoSEQ multiplex PCR; TCRdb stores just in-frame clones and leaves some out. The sample has 55,000 to 80,000 clones, nearly 98% seen once; the top ten hold about 0.16%. What was sequenced was T cells isolated from PBMCs. This TCR was recovered from a human donor in good health. The V and J genes are TRBV28 and TRBJ2-7; D unresolved. The CDR3 region is CASSKAEYYEQYF. The CDR3 DNA is TGTGCCAGCAGTAAGGCGGAATACTACGAGCAGTACTTC.